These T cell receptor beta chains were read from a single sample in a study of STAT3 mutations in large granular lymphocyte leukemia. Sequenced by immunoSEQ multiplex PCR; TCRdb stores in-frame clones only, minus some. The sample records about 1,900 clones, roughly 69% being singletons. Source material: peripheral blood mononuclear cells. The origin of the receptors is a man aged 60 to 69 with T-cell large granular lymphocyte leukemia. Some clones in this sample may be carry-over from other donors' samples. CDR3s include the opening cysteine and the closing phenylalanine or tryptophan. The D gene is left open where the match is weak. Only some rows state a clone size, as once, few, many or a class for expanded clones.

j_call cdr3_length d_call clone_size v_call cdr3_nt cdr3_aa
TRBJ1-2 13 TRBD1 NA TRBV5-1 TGCGCCAGCAGCTTCCGACAGGGGTCGTTCTACACCTTC CASSFRQGSFYTF
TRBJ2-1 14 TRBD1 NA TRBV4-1 TGCGCCAGCAGTCCTGGACAGGGATGGAATGAGCAGTTCTTC CASSPGQGWNEQFF
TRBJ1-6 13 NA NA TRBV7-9 TGTGCCAGCACCACGGCGGCGGAGTCACCCCTCCACTTT CASTTAAESPLHF
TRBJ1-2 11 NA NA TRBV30 TGTGCCTGGGATACTAACTATGGCTACACCTTC CAWDTNYGYTF
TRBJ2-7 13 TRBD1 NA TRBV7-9 TGTGCCAGCAGCTCCGCGACAGGGAGCGAGCAGTACTTC CASSSATGSEQYF
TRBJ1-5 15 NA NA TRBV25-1 TGTGCCAGCAGTGCATTGGAGGGAGCAGATCAGCCCCAGCATTTT CASSALEGADQPQHF
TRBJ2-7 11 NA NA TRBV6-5 TGTGCCAGCGTTAATGCCTACGAGCAGTACTTC CASVNAYEQYF
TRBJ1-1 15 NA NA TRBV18 TGTGCCAGCTCACCACAAGGCCAGCTGAACACTGAAGCTTTCTTT CASSPQGQLNTEAFF
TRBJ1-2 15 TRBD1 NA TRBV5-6 TGTGCCAGCAGCTCCCGAACAGGGGCGGGCTATGGCTACACCTTC CASSSRTGAGYGYTF
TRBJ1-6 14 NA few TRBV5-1 TGCGCCAGCAGCTTCACAGGGTCAGATTCACCCCTCCACTTT CASSFTGSDSPLHF
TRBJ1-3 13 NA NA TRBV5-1 TGCGCCAGCAGCTTGTTTCAAGGAAACACCATATATTTT CASSLFQGNTIYF
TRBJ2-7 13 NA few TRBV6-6 TGTGCCAGCAGTTACGCCACTCAGGGTGAGCAGTACTTC CASSYATQGEQYF
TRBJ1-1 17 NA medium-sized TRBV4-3 TGCGCCAGCAGCTTCTGGGGGGCAGGGGACATGAACACTGAAGCTTTCTTT CASSFWGAGDMNTEAFF
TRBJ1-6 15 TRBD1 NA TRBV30 TGTGCCTGGGGGGGGGACAGCCTCTATAATTCACCCCTCCACTTT CAWGGDSLYNSPLHF
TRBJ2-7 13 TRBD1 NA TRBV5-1 TGCGCCAGCAGGAGGACAGGGCTCGACGAGCAGTACTTC CASRRTGLDEQYF
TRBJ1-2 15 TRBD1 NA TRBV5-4 TGTGCCAGCAGATTGGACAGGGGAGCGGCGGGTGGCTACACCTTC CASRLDRGAAGGYTF
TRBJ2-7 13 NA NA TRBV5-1 TGCGCCAGCAGCCGGGGACCGGACTACGAGCAGTACTTC CASSRGPDYEQYF
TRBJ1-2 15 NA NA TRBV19 TGTGCCAGTAGTGAACAGGCGGGGATCGGGTATGGCTACACCTTC CASSEQAGIGYGYTF
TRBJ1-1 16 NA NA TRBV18 TGTGCCAGCTCACCACAAGAGGGGAGGTTGAACACTGAAGCTTTCTTT CASSPQEGRLNTEAFF
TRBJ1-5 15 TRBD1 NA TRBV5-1 TGCGCCAGCAGCGAGACAGGGGGCGGCGGGCAGCCCCAGCATTTT CASSETGGGGQPQHF
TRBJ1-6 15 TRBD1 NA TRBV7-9 TGTGCCAGCAGCCATAAGACAGGGAGGAATTCACCCCTCCACTTT CASSHKTGRNSPLHF
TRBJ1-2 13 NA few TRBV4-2 TGTGCCAGCAGCCAACGGACTCACGGTGGCTACACCTTC CASSQRTHGGYTF
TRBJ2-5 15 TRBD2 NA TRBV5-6 TGTGCCAGCAGCTTGGTGGCTAGCGGGCGAGAGACCCAGTACTTC CASSLVASGRETQYF
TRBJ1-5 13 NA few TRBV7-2 TGTGCCAGCAGCTTGGGCACGGTGGAGCCCCAGCATTTT CASSLGTVEPQHF
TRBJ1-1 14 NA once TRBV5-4 TGTGCCAGCAGCTTAAACAGGATGAACACTGAAGCTTTCTTT CASSLNRMNTEAFF
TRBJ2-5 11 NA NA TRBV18 TGTGCCAGCTCGGAACAAGAGACCCAGTACTTC CASSEQETQYF
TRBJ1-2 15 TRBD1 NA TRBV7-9 TGTGCCAGCAGCTTAGCGGACAGGGAAGGTAGTGGCTACACCTTC CASSLADREGSGYTF
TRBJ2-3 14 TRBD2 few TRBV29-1 TGCAGCGTCGGAGCGGGGGCCCCCACAGATACGCAGTATTTT CSVGAGAPTDTQYF
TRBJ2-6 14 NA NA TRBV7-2 TGTGCCAGCACCCGGGACTCTGGGGCCAACGTCCTGACTTTC CASTRDSGANVLTF